These T cell receptor beta chains were read from a single sample in a study of blood T cell repertoires in COVID-19. Clones were sequenced by immunoSEQ multiplex PCR, and TCRdb holds only the in-frame ones, with some missing. The table lists around 360,000 clones, around 87% of them singletons. Source material: PBMCs or T cells enriched from blood (not recorded which). The receptors come from a man aged 35 to 55 in a cohort exposed to, infected with or recovered from COVID-19 (not recorded which). Both conserved end residues are part of each CDR3. D genes are given only for firm matches. Part of the rows lack a size; the others show once, few, many or a class for expanded clones.

j_call v_call d_call clone_size cdr3_nt cdr3_aa
TRBJ2-1 TRBV5-1 - - TGCGCCAGCAGCTTGAGTTCGGGTGGCAATGAGCAGTTCTTC CASSLSSGGNEQFF
TRBJ2-7 TRBV18 TRBD2 - TGTGCCAGCTCACCACTTCGTCCGGGGACTAGCGCAACCTACGAGCAGTACTTC CASSPLRPGTSATYEQYF
TRBJ1-5 TRBV2 - few TGTGCCAGCAGCCGTCGACAGGCCGATAGCAATCAGCCCCAGCATTTT CASSRRQADSNQPQHF
TRBJ1-4 TRBV4-1 - - TGCGCCAGCAGCCAAGAGAGCCAAATTAATGAAAAACTGTTTTTT CASSQESQINEKLFF
TRBJ2-5 TRBV13 - - TGTGCCAGCAGCCTCCAAGAGACCCAGTACTTC CASSLQETQYF
TRBJ2-2 TRBV5-4 - - TGTGCCAGCAGCCGGGCGAACACCGGGGAGCTGTTTTTT CASSRANTGELFF
TRBJ2-7 TRBV7-7 - - TGTGCCAGCAGCTTAAACTCTCTCTCCTACGAGCAGTACTTC CASSLNSLSYEQYF
TRBJ2-5 TRBV27 TRBD1 - TGTGCCAGCATCCGGCGAGGGACAGGCTCTGAAACCCAGTACTTC CASIRRGTGSETQYF
TRBJ1-1 TRBV5-1 TRBD1 - TGCGCCAGCAGCTTCGCCGGACAGGGTAACACTGAAGCTTTCTTT CASSFAGQGNTEAFF
TRBJ1-3 TRBV28 - - TGTGCCAGCAGTTTAACCACAGGGTTTGGAAACACCATATATTTT CASSLTTGFGNTIYF
TRBJ2-7 TRBV10-2 - - TGCGCCATTGCGAGGGGGTTTTTCTACGAGCAGTACTTC CAIARGFFYEQYF
TRBJ2-1 TRBV24-1 TRBD2 once TGTGCCACCAGTGATTCGGGAGGACCCTACAATGAGCAGTTCTTC CATSDSGGPYNEQFF
TRBJ1-1 TRBV25-1 - - TGTGCCAGCAGTGAATCCAGGAACACTGAAGCTTTCTTT CASSESRNTEAFF
TRBJ2-3 TRBV5-1 - - TGCGCCAGCAGCTACTCGACTAGCACAGATACGCAGTATTTT CASSYSTSTDTQYF
TRBJ2-7 TRBV10-3 TRBD1 once TGTGCCATCAGCGGGGACAGGGGCTACGAGCAGTACTTC CAISGDRGYEQYF
TRBJ1-1 TRBV25-1 - - TGTGCCAGCAGTCAGGGGTCGACTGGGCAAGTTGCTTTCTTT CASSQGSTGQVAFF
TRBJ1-1 TRBV7-6 - - TGTGCCAGCAGCTTCACGGGGGACACTGAAGCTTTCTTT CASSFTGDTEAFF
TRBJ1-5 TRBV2 - - TGTGCCAGCAGCAAAGGGGCGACTCAGCCCCAGCATTTT CASSKGATQPQHF
TRBJ1-5 TRBV27 TRBD1 - TGTGCCAGCAGTTTTCGACAGGGATTCCAGCCCCAGCATTTT CASSFRQGFQPQHF
TRBJ1-2 TRBV5-1 - once TGCGCCAGCAGCTTGGGGACCGGGACTCGGGCGGGCTACACCTTC CASSLGTGTRAGYTF
TRBJ2-7 TRBV3-1/TRBV3-2 TRBD2 few TGTGCCAGCAGCCGGGTCCGGGACTACTACGAGCAGTACTTC CASSRVRDYYEQYF
TRBJ2-6 TRBV27 - - TGTGCCAGCAGTAGCAGGGTGACTGGGGCCAACGTCCTGACTTTC CASSSRVTGANVLTF
TRBJ2-3 TRBV7-9 - - TGTGCCAGCAGCTTAGGCGTCACAGATACGCAGTATTTT CASSLGVTDTQYF
TRBJ1-3 TRBV5-1 TRBD1 - TGCGCCAGCAGACTCGGACAGGACCCTGGAAACACCATATATTTT CASRLGQDPGNTIYF
TRBJ1-5 TRBV19 TRBD1 - TGTGCCAGTAGTCGATTGGGACAGGGGGCGAATCAGCCCCAGCATTTT CASSRLGQGANQPQHF
TRBJ1-2 TRBV27 TRBD1 - TGTGCCAGCAGTCCCCTGGATGAGACAGGGGCCACCTTC CASSPLDETGATF
TRBJ2-7 TRBV12-5 - - TGTGCTAGTGGTCCCGACAGACTCTACGAGCAGTACTTC CASGPDRLYEQYF
TRBJ1-5 TRBV6-5 - - TGTGCCAGCAGTCCCAGGGTTGCGGGCAATCAGCCCCAGCATTTT CASSPRVAGNQPQHF
TRBJ1-4 TRBV9 TRBD1 once TGTGCCAGCAGCCTTGGGACAGGGGGAACCCGGGAAAAACTGTTTTTT CASSLGTGGTREKLFF